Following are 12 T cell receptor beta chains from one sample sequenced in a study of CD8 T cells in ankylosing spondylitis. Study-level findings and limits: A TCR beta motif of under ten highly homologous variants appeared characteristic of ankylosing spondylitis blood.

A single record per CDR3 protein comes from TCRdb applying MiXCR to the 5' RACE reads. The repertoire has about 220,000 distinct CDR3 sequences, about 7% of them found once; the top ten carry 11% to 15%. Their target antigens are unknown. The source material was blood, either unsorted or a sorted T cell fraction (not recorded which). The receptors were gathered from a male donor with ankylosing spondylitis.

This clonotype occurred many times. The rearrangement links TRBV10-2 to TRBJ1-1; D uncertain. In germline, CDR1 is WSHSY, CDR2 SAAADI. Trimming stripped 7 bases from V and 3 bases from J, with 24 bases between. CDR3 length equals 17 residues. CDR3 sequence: CASTQKIGLLEDTEAFF. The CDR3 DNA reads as TGCGCCAGCACCCAGAAGATCGGACTCTTGGAGGACACTGAAGCTTTCTTT.

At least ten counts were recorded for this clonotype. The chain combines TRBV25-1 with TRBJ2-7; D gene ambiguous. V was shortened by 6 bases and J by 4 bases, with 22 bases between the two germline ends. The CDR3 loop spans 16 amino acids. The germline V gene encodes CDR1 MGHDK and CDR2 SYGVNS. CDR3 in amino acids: CASRARTGAMVYEQYF. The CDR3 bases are TGTGCCAGCAGAGCAAGGACGGGCGCGATGGTATACGAGCAGTACTTC.

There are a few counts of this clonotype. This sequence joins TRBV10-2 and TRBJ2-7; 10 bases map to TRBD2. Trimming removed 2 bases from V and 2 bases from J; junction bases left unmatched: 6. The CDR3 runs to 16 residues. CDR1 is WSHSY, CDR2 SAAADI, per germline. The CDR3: CASSELRLAGAYEQYF. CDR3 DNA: TGCGCCAGCAGTGAGCTCAGACTAGCGGGTGCCTACGAGCAGTACTTC.

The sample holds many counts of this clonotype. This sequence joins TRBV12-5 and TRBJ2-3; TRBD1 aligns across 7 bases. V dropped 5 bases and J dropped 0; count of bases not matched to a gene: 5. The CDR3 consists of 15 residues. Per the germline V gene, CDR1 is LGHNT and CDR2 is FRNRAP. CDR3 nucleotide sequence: TGTGCTAGTGGTCCCGGGACAGCGAGCACAGATACGCAGTATTTT. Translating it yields CASGPGTASTDTQYF.

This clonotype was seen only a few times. The CDR3 DNA reads TGCGCCAGCAGCGGGGGACTAGCGGGGCTAAATGAGCAGTTCTTC. Its protein is CASSGGLAGLNEQFF. The chain has TRBV4-3 and TRBJ2-1; TRBD2 agrees at 13 bases. V trimming: 5 bases; J trimming: 7 bases; junction bases outside the gene matches: 5. Germline V gene lookup returns CDR1 LGHNA and CDR2 YSLEER. The CDR3 is 15 amino acids.

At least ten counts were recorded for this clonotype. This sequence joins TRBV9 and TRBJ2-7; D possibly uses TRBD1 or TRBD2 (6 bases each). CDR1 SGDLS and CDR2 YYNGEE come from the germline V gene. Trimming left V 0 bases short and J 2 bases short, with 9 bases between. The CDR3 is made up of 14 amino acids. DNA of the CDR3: TGTGCCAGCAGCGTAGGGGGGGCCGCCTACGAGCAGTACTTC. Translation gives CASSVGGAAYEQYF.

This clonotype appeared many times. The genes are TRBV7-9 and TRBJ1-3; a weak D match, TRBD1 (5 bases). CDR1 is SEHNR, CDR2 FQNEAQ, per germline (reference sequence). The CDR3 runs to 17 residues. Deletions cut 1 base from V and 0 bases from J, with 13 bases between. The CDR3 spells CASSLVPGRSSGNTIYF. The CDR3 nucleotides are TGTGCCAGCAGCTTAGTCCCGGGACGAAGCTCTGGAAACACCATATATTTT. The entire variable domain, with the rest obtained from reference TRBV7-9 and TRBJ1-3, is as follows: DTGVSQNPRHKITKRGQNVTFRCDPISEHNRLYWYRQTLGQGPEFLTYFQNEAQLEKSRLLSDRFSAERPKGSFSTLEIQRTEQGDSAMYLCASSLVPGRSSGNTIYFGEGSWLTVV.

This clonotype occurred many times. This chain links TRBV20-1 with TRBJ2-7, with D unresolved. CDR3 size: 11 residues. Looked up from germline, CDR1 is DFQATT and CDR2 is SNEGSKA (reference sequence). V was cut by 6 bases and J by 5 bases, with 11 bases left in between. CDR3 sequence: CSAFLWNEQYF. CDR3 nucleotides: TGCAGTGCCTTCCTTTGGAACGAGCAGTACTTC.

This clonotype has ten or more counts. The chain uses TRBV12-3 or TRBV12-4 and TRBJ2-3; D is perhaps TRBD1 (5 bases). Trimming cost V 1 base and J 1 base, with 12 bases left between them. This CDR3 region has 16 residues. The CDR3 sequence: CASSLDEGARTDTQYF. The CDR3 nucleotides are TGTGCCAGCAGTTTAGATGAAGGGGCCCGCACAGATACGCAGTATTTT.

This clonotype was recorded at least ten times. Written as DNA, the CDR3 is TGCGCCAGCAGCTCGGACAGACATAATTCACCCCTCCACTTT. Protein sequence: CASSSDRHNSPLHF. The genes are TRBV5-1 and TRBJ1-6; D perhaps matches TRBD1 (6 bases). V shed 3 bases and J shed 5 bases, with 9 bases lying between them. Germline V gene data show CDR1 as SGHRS and CDR2 as YFSETQ. The CDR3 runs to 14 residues.

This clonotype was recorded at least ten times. The DNA for the CDR3 is TGCGCCAGCAGCTTGGGAGTCAGAGACGGAGAGACCCAGTACTTC. Translated: CASSLGVRDGETQYF. The rearrangement joins TRBV5-1 to TRBJ2-5, with D uncertain. V was trimmed by 0 bases and J by 4 bases, leaving 13 bases between them. Germline V gives CDR1 SGHRS, CDR2 YFSETQ. The CDR3 runs 15 residues.

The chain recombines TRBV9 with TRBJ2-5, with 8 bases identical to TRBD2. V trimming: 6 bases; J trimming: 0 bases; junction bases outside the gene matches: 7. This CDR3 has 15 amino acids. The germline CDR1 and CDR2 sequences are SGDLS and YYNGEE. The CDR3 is CASTSRGGDQETQYF. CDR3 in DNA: TGTGCCAGCACTTCCCGGGGGGGAGACCAAGAGACCCAGTACTTC.